This T cell receptor (beta chain) came from a study of cytomegalovirus exposure and HLA in healthy donors. This clone was picked up a small number of times. Its target is not known. Use of 60 Vbeta and 13 Jbeta primers characterized the PCR. Measured with immunoSEQ multiplex PCR; TCRdb has only the in-frame clones, and not every one. The table records approximately 150,000 clones, about 79% of them present only once. Germline V CDR1 and CDR2: MGHRA, YSYEKL. This CDR3 spans 15 amino acids. V trimming: 1 base; J trimming: 3 bases; junction bases outside the gene matches: 3. Study-level results: A later analysis reportedly found that, within productive TCRs, an Asian-associated ancestry cluster had fewer N-insertions than the mean observed across the approximately 600 donors. A link between a missense DCLRE1C variant and TCR beta V- and J-gene trimming emerged from a later analysis. Indistinguishability led to the exclusion of some V segments, TRBV6-2 and TRBV6-3 included.

The chain couples TRBV4-1 to TRBJ1-3; TRBD1 matches 7 bases. The sequenced sample consisted of PBMCs. This receptor was taken from a woman in her thirties in good health and CMV-seronegative. Here the CDR3 DNA reads TGCGCCAGCAGCCAAGGACAGGGAGATGGAAACACCATATATTTT. Its translation: CASSQGQGDGNTIYF.